Listed below are T cell receptor beta chains from one sample, sequenced in a study of blood T cell repertoires in COVID-19. This table comes from immunoSEQ multiplex PCR, and its TCRdb copy is limited to in-frame clones, with some not included. The sample includes more than 200,000 clones, 70% to 90% of them seen just once. Sequencing was performed on peripheral blood. These receptors originate from a man between 18 and 29 years old with active or convalescent COVID-19. Both conserved end residues are part of each CDR3. D genes are given only for firm matches.

V,J,D,CDR3
TRBV18,TRBJ1-4,TRBD1,CASSQGQAATNEKLFF
TRBV10-3,TRBJ1-2,-,CAIRDTNYGYTF
TRBV2,TRBJ2-5,TRBD1,CASSEEGTGGFSVSETQYF
TRBV14,TRBJ1-3,TRBD1,CASSPDRINTIYF
TRBV6-2/TRBV6-3,TRBJ1-1,-,CASSHPPRGTEAFF
TRBV13,TRBJ2-3,-,CASRLEYGDTDTQYF
TRBV3-1/TRBV3-2,TRBJ2-1,TRBD2,CASSRREGLGSNEQFF
TRBV28,TRBJ1-2,-,CASSPRVRGYTF
TRBV12-5,TRBJ2-1,TRBD2,CASGLGTSGRADNEQFF
TRBV2,TRBJ1-3,-,CASSELWGGSGNTIYF
TRBV4-3,TRBJ1-3,-,CASSQVSPPSGNTIYF
TRBV25-1,TRBJ1-5,TRBD1,CASSRQGDNQPQHF
TRBV7-2,TRBJ1-5,-,CASSRDTKHQPQHF
TRBV7-9,TRBJ1-1,TRBD1,CASSPGTVEAFF
TRBV7-9,TRBJ2-3,-,CASSLDGGGADTQYF
TRBV7-9,TRBJ1-4,TRBD1,CASSYDRVEKLFF
TRBV7-6,TRBJ2-5,TRBD2,CASSLGTSGSETQYF
TRBV3-1/TRBV3-2,TRBJ1-1,-,CASSRGRQGGYTEAFF
TRBV27,TRBJ1-6,TRBD1,CASRTGYNNSPLHF
TRBV18,TRBJ1-5,-,CASSPGDLGQPQHF
TRBV7-9,TRBJ2-3,TRBD1,CASSYVGQGATQYF
TRBV28,TRBJ2-4,TRBD1,CASRKGGADIQYF
TRBV5-6,TRBJ2-7,-,CASTETYRAYEQYF
TRBV24-1,TRBJ1-1,TRBD1,CATSASGGISEAFF
TRBV5-1,TRBJ1-1,-,CASSTMTGNTEAFF
TRBV7-3,TRBJ1-6,-,CASSLTTGWDSPLHF
TRBV7-2,TRBJ2-1,TRBD2,CASSLASQRERNEQFF
TRBV30,TRBJ1-2,TRBD1,CAWRGLTGSRYGYTF
TRBV7-8,TRBJ1-2,-,CASSSGGGYTF
TRBV7-2,TRBJ2-3,TRBD2,CASRLTSGIRTDTQYF